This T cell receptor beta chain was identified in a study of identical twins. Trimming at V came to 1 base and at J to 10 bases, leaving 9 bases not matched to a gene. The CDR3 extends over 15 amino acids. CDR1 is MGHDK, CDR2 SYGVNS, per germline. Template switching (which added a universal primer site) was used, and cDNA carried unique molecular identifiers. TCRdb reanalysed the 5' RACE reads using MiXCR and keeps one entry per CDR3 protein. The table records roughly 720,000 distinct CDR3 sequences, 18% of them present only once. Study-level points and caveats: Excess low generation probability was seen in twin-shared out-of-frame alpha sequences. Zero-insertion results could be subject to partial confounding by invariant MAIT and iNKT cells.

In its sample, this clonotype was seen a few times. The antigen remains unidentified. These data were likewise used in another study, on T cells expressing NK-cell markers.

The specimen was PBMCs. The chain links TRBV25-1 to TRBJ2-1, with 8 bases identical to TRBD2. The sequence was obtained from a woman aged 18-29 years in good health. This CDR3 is CASSEFRGGPGEQFF. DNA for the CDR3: TGTGCCAGCAGTGAATTTCGGGGGGGGCCCGGAGAGCAGTTCTTC.